This T cell receptor (beta chain) was captured by sequencing in a study of cytomegalovirus exposure and HLA in healthy donors. The overall study: An analysis done earlier identified 90 million to 120 million unique TCR beta sequences from about 179 million T cells. Some 85 million unique TCRs, all from HLA-typed donors, were included in an early release of the data. Study results and limitations: In an earlier analysis, about 87% or about 30%: the productive usage of most TCR beta V segments. Among TCR beta chains of equal frequency, HLA-associated ones were more clonally expanded in a later analysis.

V lost 4 bases, J lost 2 bases, and 14 bases lay in between. The CDR3 has 15 residues. The V gene's germline CDR1 is SGHTA and CDR2 FQGNSA. Turning to this clone: No antigen is known for it.

In the PCR, 60 Vbeta and 13 Jbeta primers were used. The repertoire was sequenced with immunoSEQ multiplex PCR; TCRdb's copy has only in-frame clones and lacks some. This sample has about 160,000 clones, with 87% found just once. This sequence joins TRBV7-2 and TRBJ1-2; D is unresolved. This receptor was obtained from a woman aged 25 to 39 in good health and CMV-seronegative. The sequencing input was PBMCs. The chain's CDR3 is CASSYQRQANYGYTF. CDR3 bases: TGTGCCAGCAGCTACCAGCGCCAAGCCAACTATGGCTACACCTTC.